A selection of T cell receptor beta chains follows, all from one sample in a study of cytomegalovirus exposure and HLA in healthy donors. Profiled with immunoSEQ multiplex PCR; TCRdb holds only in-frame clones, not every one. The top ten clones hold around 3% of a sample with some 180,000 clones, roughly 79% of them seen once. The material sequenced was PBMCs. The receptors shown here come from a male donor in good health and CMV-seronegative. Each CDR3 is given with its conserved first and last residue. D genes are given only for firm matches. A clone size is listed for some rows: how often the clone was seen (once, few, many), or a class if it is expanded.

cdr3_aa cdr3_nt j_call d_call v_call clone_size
CASSLNQETQYF TGTGCCAGCAGTTTAAACCAAGAGACCCAGTACTTC TRBJ2-5 NA TRBV2 NA
CASSLPFSGRAAGELFF TGTGCCAGCAGCCTCCCCTTTAGCGGGAGGGCCGCCGGGGAGCTGTTTTTT TRBJ2-2 TRBD2 TRBV2 NA
CASGPPSTDTQYF TGTGCTAGTGGTCCCCCAAGCACAGATACGCAGTATTTT TRBJ2-3 NA TRBV12-5 NA
CATSVLDISYEQYF TGTGCCACCAGCGTTCTCGACATCTCCTACGAGCAGTACTTC TRBJ2-7 NA TRBV15 NA
CASSQGQGSEKLFF TGCGCCAGCAGCCAAGGACAGGGGAGCGAAAAACTGTTTTTT TRBJ1-4 TRBD1 TRBV4-1 NA
CASSPVDSDNEQFF TGTGCCAGCTCACCAGTGGACAGTGACAATGAGCAGTTCTTC TRBJ2-1 NA TRBV18 NA
CASSVGWAGGYEQYF TGTGCCAGCAGCGTAGGGTGGGCGGGAGGCTACGAGCAGTACTTC TRBJ2-7 TRBD2 TRBV9 NA
CASSWDRGRFDEQYF TGTGCCAGCAGTTGGGACAGGGGGCGGTTTGACGAGCAGTACTTC TRBJ2-7 TRBD1 TRBV7-2 NA
CATTSGDYEQYF TGTGCCACCACGTCGGGAGATTACGAGCAGTACTTC TRBJ2-7 NA TRBV6-5 NA
CASSYGLSNEKLFF TGTGCCAGCAGTTATGGACTGTCTAATGAAAAACTGTTTTTT TRBJ1-4 NA TRBV6-5 NA
CASSDGTSGRNIQYF TGTGCCAGCAGTGATGGGACTAGCGGGAGAAACATTCAGTACTTC TRBJ2-4 TRBD2 TRBV5-6 NA
CAISDRGQNQPQHF TGTGCCATCAGTGACAGGGGGCAGAATCAGCCCCAGCATTTT TRBJ1-5 TRBD1 TRBV10-3 few
CAWSWGTEYGYTF TGTGCCTGGAGTTGGGGGACAGAGTATGGCTACACCTTC TRBJ1-2 TRBD1 TRBV30 NA
CAWGGQGGQPQHF TGTGCCTGGGGGGGACAGGGAGGTCAGCCCCAGCATTTT TRBJ1-5 TRBD1 TRBV30 NA
CASSEGGRLPNQPQHF TGTGCCAGCAGTGAAGGTGGCCGACTTCCCAATCAGCCCCAGCATTTT TRBJ1-5 NA TRBV2 NA
CASSSGQGGTEAFF TGTGCCAGCAGTTCCGGACAGGGTGGAACTGAAGCTTTCTTT TRBJ1-1 TRBD1 TRBV6-6 few
CATSRVGGTEAFF TGTGCCACCAGCAGAGTGGGGGGGACTGAAGCTTTCTTT TRBJ1-1 NA TRBV15 few
CASRPGASVYNEQFF TGTGCCAGCAGGCCCGGGGCTAGCGTTTACAATGAGCAGTTCTTC TRBJ2-1 NA TRBV9 NA
CAWSDEGQPQHF TGTGCCTGGAGTGATGAGGGCCAGCCCCAGCATTTT TRBJ1-5 NA TRBV30 NA
CASSQDRSEQYF TGTGCCAGCAGCCAGGACAGATCCGAGCAGTACTTC TRBJ2-7 NA TRBV11-2 NA
CASSVFDRGDYGYTF TGTGCCAGTAGTGTATTCGACAGGGGCGACTATGGCTACACCTTC TRBJ1-2 TRBD1 TRBV19 NA
CASSLSTWGTSETQYF TGTGCCAGCAGCTTAAGTACCTGGGGGACTTCAGAGACCCAGTACTTC TRBJ2-5 NA TRBV7-9 once
CASSQWQGGNEKLFF TGTGCCAGCAGCCAGTGGCAGGGCGGTAATGAAAAACTGTTTTTT TRBJ1-4 NA TRBV4-2 once
CAVLEDSPYEQYF TGTGCCGTCTTAGAGGACAGTCCCTACGAGCAGTACTTC TRBJ2-7 NA TRBV10-3 NA
CASSQDPGQAYQPQHF TGCGCCAGCAGCCAAGATCCGGGACAGGCCTATCAGCCCCAGCATTTT TRBJ1-5 TRBD1 TRBV4-1 NA
CASGLVRWGEGVGDEQFF TGTGCTAGTGGTTTGGTCCGTTGGGGGGAAGGGGTTGGCGATGAGCAGTTCTTC TRBJ2-1 NA TRBV12-5 NA
CASSARLEARTDTQYF TGCGCCAGCAGCGCACGACTAGAGGCTCGCACAGATACGCAGTATTTT TRBJ2-3 NA TRBV5-1 NA
CAWRTAGHHGYTF TGTGCCTGGAGGACGGCGGGGCACCATGGCTACACCTTC TRBJ1-2 NA TRBV30 NA
CASSTQRGGNYGYTF TGCGCCAGCAGCACCCAGCGGGGAGGAAACTATGGCTACACCTTC TRBJ1-2 NA TRBV4-3 NA
CAWSRDRVGNSPLHF TGTGCCTGGAGTAGGGACAGGGTCGGAAATTCACCCCTCCACTTT TRBJ1-6 TRBD1 TRBV30 NA
CASSSLRGRGEKLFF TGTGCCAGCAGCTCCCTCAGGGGTAGAGGCGAAAAACTGTTTTTT TRBJ1-4 NA TRBV11-2 NA
CASSTRDRKSENTIYF TGTGCCAGTAGTACCCGGGACAGGAAGTCCGAAAACACCATATATTTT TRBJ1-3 TRBD1 TRBV19 NA
CASSRNRAGWNEKLFF TGTGCCAGCAGTCGCAATCGGGCAGGGTGGAATGAAAAACTGTTTTTT TRBJ1-4 NA TRBV2 once
CAWLPRDSYEQYF TGTGCCTGGCTCCCTAGGGACAGCTACGAGCAGTACTTC TRBJ2-7 TRBD1 TRBV30 NA
CASSPGVLRRNTEAFF TGCGCCAGCAGCCCAGGGGTTTTGAGACGGAACACTGAAGCTTTCTTT TRBJ1-1 NA TRBV4-1 NA
CASSPSQGTYEQYF TGTGCCAGCTCACCAAGTCAGGGAACCTACGAGCAGTACTTC TRBJ2-7 NA TRBV18 few
CASSPGSGQGSLEQYF TGTGCCAGCAGCCCGGGTAGTGGGCAGGGATCTCTCGAGCAGTACTTC TRBJ2-7 NA TRBV4-2 NA